Following are 14 T cell receptor beta chains from one sample sequenced in a study of blood T cell repertoires in COVID-19. This table comes from immunoSEQ multiplex PCR, and its TCRdb copy is limited to in-frame clones, with some not included. The data show hundreds of thousands of clones, roughly 80% seen once. The sequenced sample was peripheral blood. These TCRs come from a man older than 75 with acute or convalescent COVID-19.

The chain recombines TRBV7-6 with TRBJ1-3; D not resolved. Germline CDR1 is SGHVS and CDR2 is FNYEAQ. The CDR3 is 13 residues long. Trimming stripped 5 bases from V and 8 bases from J, with 13 bases between. CDR3 nucleotide sequence: TGTGCCAGCAGCCAAACCACGGAGTACACCATATATTTT. Encoded protein: CASSQTTEYTIYF.

This chain joins TRBV27 and TRBJ1-1; TRBD1 matches at 9 bases. This CDR3 region has 17 residues. V shed 5 bases and J 3 bases; nucleotides not matched to a gene: 13. Germline V lookup: CDR1 MNHEY, CDR2 SMNVEV (reference sequence). The CDR3 loop reads CASSPGTGQKRDTEAFF. CDR3 nucleotides: TGTGCCAGCAGTCCAGGGACAGGGCAGAAGAGGGACACTGAAGCTTTCTTT.

The chain uses TRBV5-1 and TRBJ2-1; TRBD2 matches at 15 bases. Trimming removed 4 bases from V and 5 bases from J; junction bases left unmatched: 13. CDR1 and CDR2 from the germline V gene are SGHRS and YFSETQ. This CDR3 comprises 19 residues. In DNA form, the CDR3 reads TGCGCCAGCAGCCATCCCTCGTTAAGGACTAGCGGGGGGGACAATGAGCAGTTCTTC. It specifies CASSHPSLRTSGGDNEQFF.

This clone was observed a single time. V is TRBV11-2 and J is TRBJ2-1, with D perhaps TRBD2 (6 bases). The CDR3 covers 16 residues. The germline V and J ends were trimmed by 1 base and 2 bases, with 12 bases remaining between them. CDR1 SGHAT and CDR2 FQNNGV come from the germline V gene. As DNA, the CDR3 is TGTGCCAGCAGCTTAGCGGGGAGGAGGACCTACAATGAGCAGTTCTTC. Translation gives CASSLAGRRTYNEQFF.

V is TRBV27 and J is TRBJ2-3; TRBD1 is a possible D gene (5 bases). Trimming stripped 9 bases from V and 2 bases from J, with 21 bases between. This CDR3 comprises 16 residues. CDR1 and CDR2 (germline): MNHEY, SMNVEV (reference sequence). DNA for the CDR3: TGTGCCAGTCACAGACAGCCTCTACTTACCACAGATACGCAGTATTTT. It codes for CASHRQPLLTTDTQYF.

The DNA for the CDR3 is TGTGCCAGCAGCACAGGGAGGGGCACCGGGGAGCTGTTTTTT. This encodes CASSTGRGTGELFF. The V gene is TRBV28, the J gene TRBJ2-2, with TRBD2 as a possible D gene (7 bases). V lost 6 bases to trimming and J lost 4 bases, with 12 bases between them. Germline CDR1 reads MDHEN; CDR2 reads SYDVKM. The CDR3 runs 14 residues.

The rearrangement links TRBV20-1 to TRBJ1-5; D perhaps matches TRBD1 (5 bases). Between the trimmed V and J ends, which lost 3 bases and 3 bases, there was a span of 12 bases. Germline CDR1 is DFQATT and CDR2 is SNEGSKA (reference sequence). This CDR3 region has 14 residues. The DNA for the CDR3 is TGCAGTGCTAGTAGGAACAGGAACAATCAGCCCCAGCATTTT. It is translated as CSASRNRNNQPQHF.

As to this clone: The sample holds other DNA sequences that translate to the same CDR3. This chain connects TRBV6-1 to TRBJ1-5; D gene unclear. Germline values: CDR1 MNHNS, CDR2 SASEGT. Trimming took off 2 bases at V and 6 bases at J, with 5 bases between the two ends. The CDR3 is 12 amino acids. The CDR3 here is CASSERSQPQHF. CDR3 DNA: TGTGCCAGCAGTGAACGTAGTCAGCCCCAGCATTTT.

The rearrangement joins TRBV12-5 to TRBJ1-5, with 7 positions matching TRBD1. The V and J ends lost 0 bases and 6 bases, in that order; junction bases with no gene match: 5. Germline V CDR1 and CDR2: LGHNT, FRNRAP. The CDR3 runs to 15 residues. The CDR3 DNA reads as TGTGCTAGTGGTTTGGTACAACAGGGGAGTCAGCCCCAGCATTTT. Translating it yields CASGLVQQGSQPQHF.

The rearrangement links TRBV27 to TRBJ1-1; D possibly corresponds to TRBD1 (6 bases). This CDR3 has 15 residues. Germline-derived CDR1 and CDR2 are MNHEY and SMNVEV (reference sequence). Trimming took 4 bases from V and 0 from J, leaving 12 bases between them. CDR3 sequence: CASSWGTRMNTEAFF. The DNA for the CDR3 is TGTGCCAGCAGTTGGGGGACAAGAATGAACACTGAAGCTTTCTTT.

The chain has TRBV5-5 and TRBJ1-1; a possible D gene is TRBD1 (6 bases). Germline V gene data show CDR1 as SGHKS and CDR2 as YYEKEE (reference sequence). This CDR3 is built from 15 residues. With 4 bases removed from V and 4 bases from J, the gap between germline ends came to 17 bases. CDR3: CASSARSGGGTEAFF. CDR3 coding DNA: TGTGCCAGCAGCGCGCGGTCGGGGGGCGGCACTGAAGCTTTCTTT.

The chain couples TRBV5-6 to TRBJ1-1; D is uncertain. The V end was cut by 4 bases, the J end by 0 bases, with 7 bases between. The CDR3 runs 13 residues. Germline V gene data show CDR1 as SGHDT and CDR2 as YYEEEE. CDR3 nucleotides: TGTGCCAGCAGCCTTACATTGAACACTGAAGCTTTCTTT. It encodes CASSLTLNTEAFF.

The chain has TRBV27 and TRBJ2-7; 8 positions agree with TRBD2. From germline, CDR1 is MNHEY and CDR2 SMNVEV (reference sequence). V trimming: 3 bases; J trimming: 0 bases; junction bases outside the gene matches: 4. The CDR3 spans 15 residues. In nucleotides, the CDR3 is TGTGCCAGCAGTTTCCGCGGGGGGACCTCCTACGAGCAGTACTTC. Protein sequence: CASSFRGGTSYEQYF.

This chain connects TRBV18 to TRBJ2-1, with D possibly being TRBD2 (5 bases). The CDR3 totals 16 residues. Trimming shortened V by 4 bases and J by 4 bases, and 17 bases separated the two germline ends. Germline CDR1 reads KGHSH; CDR2 reads LQKENI. The CDR3 sequence: CASSRGVKVPYNEQFF. CDR3 nucleotides: TGTGCCAGCTCACGGGGAGTCAAGGTACCATACAATGAGCAGTTCTTC.